The clone carrying this TCR beta chain was recorded only once. Its antigen remains unknown. CDR3 length: 15 amino acids. V lost 1 base to trimming and J lost 4 bases, with 12 bases between them. Germline V CDR1 and CDR2: SGHTA, FQGTGA. This entry is derived from a study of cytomegalovirus exposure and HLA in healthy donors. PCR primers comprised 60 Vbeta and 13 Jbeta primers. Only in-frame clones appear in the TCRdb table, and some are missing; sequencing was by immunoSEQ multiplex PCR. The table records about 160,000 clones, roughly 77% of them present only once. Whole-study findings and limits: The study carried out a later analysis of TCR beta sequences. It associated some 17,000 of them with specific HLA alleles at a false discovery rate of 0.05. Confirmation was obtained in vitro that a few CMV-associated chains are specific for CMV antigens. For most subjects, TCR beta sequences were reported to predict HLA-A and HLA-B alleles with accuracy. One cluster of highly shared sequence variants probably arose as a sequencing artifact.

The sequenced material came from PBMCs. This clonotype was obtained from a man aged 30-40 years in good health and CMV-seropositive. The chain is built from TRBV7-3 and TRBJ2-3; TRBD2 might be the D (6 bases). The CDR3 sequence: CASSLNPGVADTQYF. The CDR3 nucleotides read TGTGCCAGCAGCTTAAATCCGGGGGTTGCAGATACGCAGTATTTT.